This is a list of T cell receptor beta chains from one sample in a study of T cell responses to AZD1222 COVID-19 vaccine. The protocol was immunoSEQ multiplex PCR, while the TCRdb copy is restricted to in-frame clones and leaves out a portion. The table lists approximately 120,000 clones, 85% to 90% of them singletons, with 3.5% to 4.5% in the top ten. Specimen: peripheral blood, collected 28 days after the second AZD1222 dose. These receptors came from an adult who received the AZD1222 COVID-19 vaccine. Both conserved end residues are part of each CDR3. Each record gives: V gene, clone size, J gene, CDR3 protein. Clone size appears in some rows only: once, few, many, or a class for an expanded clone.

TRBV6-2/TRBV6-3	NA	TRBJ2-7	CASSYPVGGVVGEQYF
TRBV6-2/TRBV6-3	NA	TRBJ1-4	CASSYSINEKLFF
TRBV5-1	few	TRBJ1-4	CASSFDDRDNEKLFF
TRBV11-2	NA	TRBJ2-1	CASSLAGTSGGAEQFF
TRBV18	NA	TRBJ2-6	CASSARLAGGHKETSGANVLTF
TRBV30	NA	TRBJ2-5	CAWRPGGETQYF
TRBV20-1	NA	TRBJ1-2	CSASGTGDGYGYTF
TRBV4-2	NA	TRBJ1-3	CASSQDSRGTGNTIYF
TRBV4-2	NA	TRBJ2-7	CASSQEVGQLLSYEQYF
TRBV18	NA	TRBJ2-3	CASSPGLAGGADTQYF
TRBV11-3	NA	TRBJ2-5	CASSLQGGQETQYF
TRBV13	NA	TRBJ2-1	CASSKGPLLAGNEQFF
TRBV24-1	NA	TRBJ1-1	CATSDAQSFGIAEAFF
TRBV27	NA	TRBJ1-6	CASRPRGQNYNSPLHF
TRBV10-3	once	TRBJ1-4	CAISGQPTGANEKLFF
TRBV18	NA	TRBJ1-1	CASSPKQGAVTEAFF
TRBV15	NA	TRBJ1-5	CATSRDLSAAGPQHF
TRBV6-2/TRBV6-3	NA	TRBJ2-7	CASSEGWRGLLDEQYF
TRBV6-4	NA	TRBJ1-1	CASSASRNGNTEAFF
TRBV10-3	NA	TRBJ1-2	CASRRQGGDYGYTF
TRBV6-5	NA	TRBJ2-5	CASSIDLLGRETQYF
TRBV29-1	NA	TRBJ2-1	CSVELAGGTNEQFF
TRBV6-5	NA	TRBJ2-1	CASSHGTVENNEQFF
TRBV19	NA	TRBJ1-2	CASSMIMRDGASVGYTF
TRBV7-2	NA	TRBJ2-5	CASSFRSVQETQYF
TRBV30	NA	TRBJ2-1	CAWGPSSYNEQFF
TRBV5-5	NA	TRBJ2-5	CASSLNLGLAVMQETQYF
TRBV7-2	NA	TRBJ1-3	CASSLSTRISGNTIYF
TRBV7-8	NA	TRBJ1-3	CASSLQQESIYF
TRBV5-1	NA	TRBJ2-2	CASSSANTGELFF
TRBV5-6	NA	TRBJ2-7	CASSFDDGSYEQYF
TRBV9	NA	TRBJ1-2	CASSVETGTYGYTF
TRBV3-1/TRBV3-2	NA	TRBJ1-6	CASSQGGVRASPLHF
TRBV9	NA	TRBJ2-3	CASSVRGDTQYF
TRBV6-5	NA	TRBJ1-6	CASSRDRGQASPLHF
TRBV7-9	NA	TRBJ1-2	CASRPQVNYGYTF
TRBV27	NA	TRBJ1-3	CASSLGGLRNTIYF
TRBV28	NA	TRBJ1-5	CASSSGQGVGQPQHF
TRBV5-5	NA	TRBJ2-5	CASRHGREETQYF
TRBV28	once	TRBJ1-5	CASSVPGAKGNQPQHF
TRBV4-2	NA	TRBJ1-3	CASSPSRYTSENTIYF
TRBV2	NA	TRBJ2-3	CASSPTWGASSTDTQYF
TRBV3-1/TRBV3-2	NA	TRBJ2-5	CASSQVGTAQYF
TRBV15	NA	TRBJ2-7	CATSSRYQGESFKSSYEQYF
TRBV21-1	NA	TRBJ1-5	CASSKARPVGNQPQHF
TRBV28	few	TRBJ1-1	CASRRVAVEAFF